The T cell receptor (beta chain) described here comes from a study of patients and donors after allogeneic stem cell transplantation. Losses at the gene ends were 8 bases for V and 5 bases for J; bases not matched to a gene: 9. CDR3 length equals 14 residues. Germline assignment: CDR1 SNHLY and CDR2 FYNNEI. TCRdb re-derived calls from the RT-PCR reads in MiXCR, one entry per CDR3 protein. Here the sample spans approximately 430,000 distinct CDR3 sequences, approximately 16% being singletons. Sequencing was carried out using blood, either unsorted or a sorted T cell fraction (not recorded which). The chain combines TRBV2 with TRBJ2-5, with 9 bases aligning to TRBD2. This TCR was recovered from a human donor who was either an allogeneic HSCT recipient or a stem cell or donor lymphocyte infusion donor (not recorded which). It is not recorded whose cells these are; they may come from a transplant donor. This CDR3 is CASSREGLVETQYF. CDR3 nucleotides: TGTGCCAGCTCGCGGGAGGGGTTAGTGGAGACCCAGTACTTC.